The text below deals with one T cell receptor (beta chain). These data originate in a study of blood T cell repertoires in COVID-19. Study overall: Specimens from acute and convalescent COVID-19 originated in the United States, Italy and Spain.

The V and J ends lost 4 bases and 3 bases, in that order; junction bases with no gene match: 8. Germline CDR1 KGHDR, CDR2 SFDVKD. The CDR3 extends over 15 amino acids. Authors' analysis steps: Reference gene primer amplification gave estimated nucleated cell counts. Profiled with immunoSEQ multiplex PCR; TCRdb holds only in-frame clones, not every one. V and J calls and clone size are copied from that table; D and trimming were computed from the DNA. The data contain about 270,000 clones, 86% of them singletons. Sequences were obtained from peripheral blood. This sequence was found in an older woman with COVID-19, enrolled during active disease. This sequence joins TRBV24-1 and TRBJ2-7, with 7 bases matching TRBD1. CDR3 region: CATSETRGPGYEQYF. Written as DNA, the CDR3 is TGTGCCACCAGTGAAACTAGGGGGCCTGGCTACGAGCAGTACTTC.